This entry lists 27 T cell receptor beta chains sequenced from one sample in a study of identical twins. TCRdb ran MiXCR on the 5' RACE reads and lists one entry per CDR3 protein. The sample consists of 1.5 million to 2 million distinct CDR3 sequences, 25% to 35% of them appearing once. What was sequenced was cord blood. These receptors all come from a newborn girl in good health.

The genes are TRBV10-3 and TRBJ2-3, with 9 nucleotides matching TRBD2. The CDR3 covers 17 residues. In germline, CDR1 is ENHRY, CDR2 SYGVKD. The V gene end was trimmed by 0 bases and the J gene end by 1 base; junction bases not matched to a gene: 5. CDR3 coding DNA: TGTGCCATCAGTGAGTCAGCGGGAGGATGGGGCACAGATACGCAGTATTTT. It encodes CAISESAGGWGTDTQYF.

J is TRBJ2-2 and V is TRBV6-5, with D perhaps TRBD2 (6 bases). The ends were cut back, 6 bases at V and 5 bases at J, with 10 bases in the middle. Germline V gene lookup returns CDR1 MNHEY and CDR2 SVGAGI. This CDR3 spans 13 amino acids. CDR3 sequence (DNA): TGTGCCAGCAGGACTAGGAGGACCGGGGAGCTGTTTTTT. It yields the protein CASRTRRTGELFF.

This chain connects TRBV20-1 to TRBJ1-1; D is undetermined. The V end was cut by 1 base, the J end by 3 bases, with 12 bases between. The CDR3 contains 14 residues. Per the germline V gene, CDR1 is DFQATT and CDR2 is SNEGSKA (reference sequence). CDR3 bases: TGCAGTGCTAGAGGAGTAGGGAAGGACACTGAAGCTTTCTTT. The encoded protein is CSARGVGKDTEAFF.

V and J are TRBV10-3 and TRBJ2-7; D ambiguous. Germline assignment: CDR1 ENHRY and CDR2 SYGVKD. CDR3 length: 12 amino acids. V was cut by 9 bases and J by 0 bases, with 9 bases left in between. CDR3 nucleotides: TGTGCCATTAGTAGGACCTCCTACGAGCAGTACTTC. Translating it yields CAISRTSYEQYF.

As to this clonotype: One junction end disagrees with the germline gene, perhaps due to a read error. The chain recombines TRBV20-1 with TRBJ1-5; the D gene is possibly TRBD1 (6 bases). This CDR3 contains 13 residues. Germline CDR1 DFQATT, CDR2 SNEGSKA (reference sequence). CDR3: CSARGAPNRPQHF. CDR3 sequence (DNA): TGCAGTGCTAGGGGGGCGCCCAATCGGCCCCAGCATTTT.

This clonotype has only a few counts. J is TRBJ1-3 and V is TRBV29-1; D is uncertain. Germline assignment: CDR1 SQVTM and CDR2 ANQGSEA. V was clipped by 6 bases and J by 0 bases, with 12 bases between them. This CDR3 comprises 14 residues. The DNA for the CDR3 is TGCAGCGTCCGGACGGACCTCTCTGGAAACACCATATATTTT. Amino acids: CSVRTDLSGNTIYF.

This clonotype was observed at least ten times. This rearrangement joins TRBV7-9 to TRBJ2-3, with D perhaps being TRBD1 or TRBD2 (5 bases each). Per germline, CDR1 SEHNR and CDR2 FQNEAQ (reference sequence). CDR3 size: 14 residues. The V end lost 5 bases, the J end lost 1 base, and 10 bases lay between the germline ends. The CDR3 spells CASSAGTGTDTQYF. CDR3 DNA sequence: TGTGCCAGCAGCGCCGGGACCGGCACAGATACGCAGTATTTT.

The chain joins TRBV7-9 to TRBJ2-1; D perhaps matches TRBD2 (6 bases). V lost 5 bases, J lost 8 bases, and 19 bases lay in between. In germline, CDR1 is SEHNR, CDR2 FQNEAQ (reference sequence). CDR3 length: 15 residues. Written as DNA, the CDR3 is TGTGCCAGCAGCCGGGAGTTAATGGGGAGCGATGAGCAGTTCTTC. Amino acids: CASSRELMGSDEQFF.

This clonotype was seen more than once but under ten times. The chain has TRBV5-1 and TRBJ1-4, with no clear D. This CDR3 region has 16 residues. Germline-derived CDR1 and CDR2 are SGHRS and YFSETQ. Trimming took off 5 bases at V and 0 bases at J, with 14 bases between the two ends. CDR3 sequence: CASSPLGRPTNEKLFF. The CDR3 DNA sequence: TGCGCCAGCAGTCCATTGGGCCGTCCAACTAATGAAAAACTGTTTTTT.

This chain joins TRBV6-5 and TRBJ2-7; D is perhaps TRBD2 (5 bases). The germline V gene encodes CDR1 MNHEY and CDR2 SVGAGI. Trimming removed 5 bases at V and 0 bases at J, with 8 bases between. The CDR3 is made up of 13 amino acids. This CDR3 reads CASSRLHSYEQYF. CDR3 DNA sequence: TGTGCCAGCAGTCGACTACACTCCTACGAGCAGTACTTC.

The rearrangement joins TRBV4-1 to TRBJ1-1; D remains ambiguous. Germline V gene data show CDR1 as MGHRA and CDR2 as YSYEKL. V was pared by 1 base and J by 7 bases, with 19 bases between. CDR3 size: 16 residues. The CDR3 is CASSQVDLISTREAFF. The CDR3 DNA is TGCGCCAGCAGCCAAGTGGACCTTATATCCACACGTGAAGCTTTCTTT.

The chain has TRBV27 and TRBJ2-1; D may be TRBD2 (5 bases). The CDR3 sequence is 14 residues long. Trimming pared 7 bases from V and 10 bases from J, leaving 20 bases between. Per the germline V gene, CDR1 is MNHEY and CDR2 is SMNVEV (reference sequence). CDR3 sequence reads: CASNPRTLRSEQFF. As DNA, the CDR3 is TGTGCCAGCAATCCACGGACTTTAAGATCCGAGCAGTTCTTC.

About this clonotype: This may stem from a read error, because a much larger clone lies one nucleotide away. DNA of the CDR3: TGCGGCGTTCACCCGGGACAGGGCTCCTACAATGAGCAGTTCTTC. Protein product: CGVHPGQGSYNEQFF. The chain uses TRBV29-1 and TRBJ2-1; TRBD1 matches at 9 bases. This CDR3 has 15 residues. Germline lookup yields CDR1 SQVTM and CDR2 ANQGSEA.

This clonotype was seen more than once but under ten times. The V call is TRBV5-1, the J call TRBJ2-1, with D unclear. Per the germline V gene, CDR1 is SGHRS and CDR2 is YFSETQ. The CDR3 has 14 amino acids. V was cut by 0 bases and J by 6 bases, with 10 bases left in between. CDR3 in DNA: TGCGCCAGCAGCTTGGGTGGGATCTTCAATGAGCAGTTCTTC. It specifies CASSLGGIFNEQFF.

This rearrangement joins TRBV24-1 to TRBJ2-1; possible D gene TRBD2, 6 bases. The end of the DNA is better explained by TRBJ2-7, so the J call may be wrong. Germline CDR1 KGHDR, CDR2 SFDVKD. The CDR3 length is 18 residues. For the CDR3, the DNA is TGTGCCACCAGTGATTTGCCGCTGGTAGCGGACTCCTACAATGAGCAGTACTTC. This codes for CATSDLPLVADSYNEQYF.

This clonotype occurred a few times. The rearrangement uses TRBV7-9 and TRBJ2-3; 7 bases map to TRBD1. The CDR3 sequence is 16 residues long. The germline gives CDR1 SEHNR, CDR2 FQNEAQ (reference sequence). The trim removed 5 bases at V and 3 bases at J, leaving 11 bases unmatched. For the CDR3, the DNA is TGTGCCAGCAGCCCCCACAGGGGCAAGAGGACAGATACGCAGTATTTT. It encodes CASSPHRGKRTDTQYF.

V usage is TRBV12-3 or TRBV12-4 and J usage is TRBJ1-1; TRBD1 might be the D (5 bases). This CDR3 contains 13 residues. The V end was cut by 6 bases, the J end by 7 bases, with 15 bases between. CDR3 DNA sequence: TGTGCCAGCAGGAGCAGGGAAGAGGGTGAAGCTTTCTTT. It yields the protein CASRSREEGEAFF.

This clonotype was picked up many times. The genes are TRBV6-6 and TRBJ1-2, with 7 bases aligning to TRBD1. Germline assignment: CDR1 MNHNY and CDR2 SVGAGI (reference sequence). J was trimmed by 3 bases and V by 3 bases; bases with no gene match: 1. The CDR3 covers 13 residues. As DNA, the CDR3 is TGTGCCAGCAGTTATCAGGGGGACTATGGCTACACCTTC. Amino acids: CASSYQGDYGYTF.

With regard to this clonotype: A read error may account for a junction end that differs from germline. This chain joins TRBV6-6 and TRBJ1-5, with D possibly being TRBD1 (6 bases). The CDR3 consists of 16 residues. Per the germline V gene, CDR1 is MNHNY and CDR2 is SVGAGI (reference sequence). The CDR3 nucleotides are TGTGTCAGCAGTTACTCGATATCAGGGGCAAATCAGCCCCAGCATTTT. Translation gives CVSSYSISGANQPQHF.

CDR3 nucleotides: TGTGCCAGCAGTTGGGGGACAGGGAGGAGCTACACCTTC. This sequence encodes CASSWGTGRSYTF. The chain has TRBV12-3 or TRBV12-4 and TRBJ1-2; TRBD1 aligns across 9 bases. The CDR3 has 13 residues. Trimming took 4 bases from V and 9 from J; bases not matched to a gene: 6.

This rearrangement joins TRBV5-1 to TRBJ2-1, with 9 bases lining up with TRBD2. Germline V CDR1 and CDR2: SGHRS, YFSETQ. Germline trimming cut 1 base from V and 8 bases from J; bases unmatched to any gene: 4. This CDR3 region has 14 residues. The CDR3 region has the DNA TGCGCCAGCAGCTTGCGCGGGAGGGCGCATGAGCAGTTCTTC. It yields the protein CASSLRGRAHEQFF.

There are a few counts of this clonotype. The rearrangement uses TRBV6-5 and TRBJ2-1, with TRBD1 matching over 9 bases. Germline CDR1 is MNHEY and CDR2 is SVGAGI. This CDR3 spans 14 amino acids. Trimming took 6 bases from V and 2 from J; bases not matched to a gene: 2. In DNA form, the CDR3 reads TGTGCCAGCAGCCACAGGGGGCCCTACAATGAGCAGTTCTTC. This gives the protein CASSHRGPYNEQFF.

The V call is TRBV7-9, the J call TRBJ1-2, with D possibly matching TRBD1 (5 bases). The germline CDR1 and CDR2 sequences are SEHNR and FQNEAQ (reference sequence). V lost 1 base and J 3 bases, leaving 9 bases between the germline ends. The CDR3 sequence is 14 residues long. The CDR3 region is CASSLDGGYYGYTF. In DNA form, the CDR3 reads TGTGCCAGCAGCTTAGACGGGGGGTACTATGGCTACACCTTC.

In its sample, this clonotype was seen a few times. The CDR3 region is CASSPPGTGRNYGYTF. CDR3 bases: TGTGCCAGCTCACCACCCGGGACAGGTCGGAACTATGGCTACACCTTC. J is TRBJ1-2 and V is TRBV18, with 8 positions matching TRBD1. The CDR3 is 16 amino acids. V lost 0 bases to trimming and J lost 2 bases; unmatched junction nucleotides: 5. The germline V gene encodes CDR1 KGHSH and CDR2 LQKENI.

This clonotype was seen many times. This chain links TRBV10-3 with TRBJ2-1; possible D gene TRBD2, 6 bases. Germline CDR1 and CDR2: ENHRY and SYGVKD. V was cut by 0 bases and J by 2 bases, with 8 bases left in between. This CDR3 spans 15 amino acids. The CDR3 is CAISESGGPYNEQFF. CDR3 nucleotides: TGTGCCATCAGTGAGTCCGGGGGTCCCTACAATGAGCAGTTCTTC.

The chain employs TRBV7-9 and TRBJ2-7; 7 nucleotides line up with TRBD2. The J call could be wrong; TRBJ2-5 is a better fit for the DNA end. This CDR3 region has 15 residues. Germline CDR1 and CDR2: SEHNR and FQNEAQ (reference sequence). In nucleotides, the CDR3 is TGTGCCAGCAGCTCATCCCCGGGACTATGGGAGACCCAGTACTTC. This sequence encodes CASSSSPGLWETQYF.

The chain uses TRBV20-1 and TRBJ2-1; 7 nucleotides align to TRBD2. The CDR3 is 15 residues long. Trimming cost V 4 bases and J 6 bases; bases outside gene matches: 12. Germline V gives CDR1 DFQATT, CDR2 SNEGSKA (reference sequence). The CDR3 sequence is CSAKRGGRLGNEQFF. In DNA form, the CDR3 reads TGCAGTGCTAAACGGGGCGGGAGACTCGGCAATGAGCAGTTCTTC.